The T cell receptor (beta chain) described here comes from a study of response to subunit inactivated influenza vaccine. This clonotype has only a few counts. The antigen is not known. The junction does not match germline at one end; this may be a read error. Each CDR3 protein is one row after TCRdb ran MiXCR on the RT-PCR reads. This table has some 500,000 distinct CDR3 sequences, over 10% appearing once. General study points: It was suggested by the authors that few new T cells are recruited by each seasonal influenza vaccination.

This TCR came from a man in his forties or fifties who received an inactivated influenza vaccine. The sequencing used PBMCs from blood, collected about 40 days after vaccination.

This CDR3 reads CASSLVSGVQTGELFF. CDR3 DNA: TGTGCCAGCAGTTTAGTCAGCGGGGTACAAACCGGGGAGTTGTTTTTT. The genes are TRBV12-3 or TRBV12-4 and TRBJ2-2, with 7 positions matching TRBD2. This CDR3 is built from 16 residues.